The sequence of this T cell receptor (beta chain) was determined in a study of shared clonotypes between healthy human individuals. This table comes from immunoSEQ multiplex PCR, and its TCRdb copy is limited to in-frame clones, with some not included. The repertoire holds some 300,000 clones, with less than 85% as singletons. The receptor comes from a young man in good health. Sequenced sample: memory CD4+ T cells sorted from blood. The subset is: CD45RA-negative fraction.

The CDR3 sequence is CASSPDTYQETQYF. CDR3 DNA: TGTGCCAGCAGCCCTGACACCTACCAAGAGACCCAGTACTTC. The genes are TRBV7-2 and TRBJ2-5; D is undetermined. Trimming cost V 5 bases and J 0 bases, with 10 bases left between them. The length of the CDR3 is 14 residues. Per the germline V gene, CDR1 is SGHTA and CDR2 is FQGNSA.